The next 5 T cell receptor beta chains were all read from a single sample in a study of regulatory T cells in long-lasting Graves disease. Specified time point: newly diagnosed GD, antithyroid drugs for less than 3 months. Isolated PBMC RNA provided the starting material for the TCR library. Building of the TCR beta libraries involved iRepertoire HTBI primers and Arm-PCR of CDR3 regions. TCRdb processed the multiplex PCR reads anew with MiXCR; each CDR3 protein has one entry. Of approximately 400,000 distinct CDR3 sequences listed, around 15% are singletons. Material: peripheral blood mononuclear cells (PBMCs), obtained at new diagnosis, from a patient treated with antithyroid drugs. The source is a female donor with Graves disease.

The table lists this clonotype with many counts. This chain uses TRBV19 with TRBJ1-1, with a weak D call TRBD1 (6 bases). The germline CDR1 and CDR2 sequences are LNHDA and SQIVND (reference sequence). The V end lost 8 bases, the J end lost 1 base, and 8 bases lay between the germline ends. This CDR3 spans 12 amino acids. The CDR3 here is CASLDRNTEAFF. CDR3 DNA: TGTGCCAGTCTGGACAGGAACACTGAAGCTTTCTTT.

This rearrangement joins TRBV5-1 to TRBJ2-3; possible D gene TRBD2, 7 bases. The germline V gene encodes CDR1 SGHRS and CDR2 YFSETQ. Trimming removed 8 bases from V and 1 base from J, with 11 bases in between. This CDR3 region has 13 residues. CDR3 amino acids: CASGGAGTDTQYF. The CDR3 region has the DNA TGCGCCAGTGGGGGGGCTGGCACAGATACGCAGTATTTT.

In this sample, this clonotype turned up many times. The rearrangement uses TRBV11-2 and TRBJ2-7; perhaps TRBD1 as D (5 bases). V shed 2 bases and J shed 2 bases, with 7 bases lying between them. The CDR3 runs to 13 residues. Germline V CDR1 and CDR2: SGHAT, FQNNGV. CDR3 sequence (DNA): TGTGCCAGCAGCTTACGACAGACCTACGAGCAGTACTTC. Translation: CASSLRQTYEQYF. Supplemented by reference TRBV11-2 and TRBJ2-7, the full variable domain reads EAGVAQSPRYKIIEKRQSVAFWCNPISGHATLYWYQQILGQGPKLLIQFQNNGVVDDSQLPKDRFSAERLKGVDSTLKIQPAKLEDSAVYLCASSLRQTYEQYFGPGTRLTVT.

This clonotype was seen ten or more times. The chain has TRBV18 and TRBJ2-7; maybe TRBD2 (6 bases). Germline lookup yields CDR1 KGHSH and CDR2 LQKENI. V dropped 4 bases and J dropped 4 bases, with 14 bases sitting between them. This CDR3 spans 14 amino acids. CDR3: CASSQTSASYEQYF. CDR3 DNA: TGTGCCAGCTCACAGACTAGTGCTTCTTACGAGCAGTACTTC.

Details on this clonotype: It is likely a read error: a sequence one base away is far more abundant. The CDR3 carries no conserved terminal phenylalanine or tryptophan, so it likely arises from a read error. Written as DNA, the CDR3 is TGTGCCAGCAGCTGGTCCGGGACAGGCTACAATGAGCAGTTCTCC. The encoded protein is CASSWSGTGYNEQFS. This chain links TRBV7-9 with TRBJ2-1, with 8 bases identical to TRBD1. The CDR3 covers 15 residues. Trimming removed 4 bases from V and 3 bases from J; junction bases left unmatched: 5. Germline CDR1 and CDR2: SEHNR and FQNEAQ (reference sequence).